The rows below give T cell receptor beta chains drawn from one sample of a study of ipilimumab plus nivolumab after autologous stem cell transplantation. Profiled with immunoSEQ multiplex PCR; TCRdb holds only in-frame clones, not every one. Seen here are approximately 20,000 clones, roughly 80% observed once, and the top ten hold 20% to 30%. The sample in question was PBMCs, obtained in a trial of ipilimumab plus nivolumab as post-transplant consolidation. These receptors were obtained from a male donor with diffuse large B-cell lymphoma. CDR3s include the opening cysteine and the closing phenylalanine or tryptophan. The order of the fields is D gene, V gene, J gene, clone size, CDR3 protein, CDR3 DNA. A D gene is named only where the DNA matches it firmly. Size tells how often a clone was seen (once, few, many) or the class of an expanded clone, and some rows leave it out.

>-|TRBV5-6|TRBJ2-5|-
CASSLGRATTQYF
TGTGCCAGCAGCCTTGGCAGGGCAACGACCCAGTACTTC
>-|TRBV5-5|TRBJ1-2|-
CASRAMGLGYGYTF
TGTGCCAGCAGAGCGATGGGGCTTGGCTATGGCTACACCTTC
>-|TRBV5-5|TRBJ1-1|-
CASSLSRTEAFF
TGTGCCAGCAGCTTATCCCGGACTGAAGCTTTCTTT
>-|TRBV11-3|TRBJ2-7|-
CASNPGPGEGEQYF
TGTGCCAGCAACCCGGGGCCAGGGGAAGGTGAGCAGTACTTC
>-|TRBV4-1|TRBJ2-6|-
CASSFSGGQWVSGANVLTF
TGCGCCAGCAGCTTTTCAGGAGGACAGTGGGTCTCTGGGGCCAACGTCCTGACTTTC
>-|TRBV15|TRBJ2-1|few
CATREGGGAEWEQFF
TGTGCCACGAGAGAAGGTGGGGGGGCCGAATGGGAGCAGTTCTTC
>TRBD1|TRBV10-3|TRBJ2-3|-
CAVGGQAFTDTQYF
TGTGCAGTAGGGGGACAGGCTTTCACAGATACGCAGTATTTT
>-|TRBV7-9|TRBJ2-5|-
CASSPRQIQETQYF
TGTGCCAGCAGCCCGCGACAGATACAAGAGACCCAGTACTTC
>-|TRBV30|TRBJ2-7|-
CAWSKGVSYEQYF
TGTGCCTGGAGTAAAGGGGTCAGCTACGAGCAGTACTTC
>TRBD1|TRBV2|TRBJ2-7|-
CASSDGTVIYEQYF
TGTGCCAGCAGTGATGGGACAGTAATCTACGAGCAGTACTTC
>-|TRBV4-1|TRBJ2-6|-
CASSQDRSSGANVLTF
TGCGCCAGCAGCCAAGACAGAAGCTCTGGGGCCAACGTCCTGACTTTC